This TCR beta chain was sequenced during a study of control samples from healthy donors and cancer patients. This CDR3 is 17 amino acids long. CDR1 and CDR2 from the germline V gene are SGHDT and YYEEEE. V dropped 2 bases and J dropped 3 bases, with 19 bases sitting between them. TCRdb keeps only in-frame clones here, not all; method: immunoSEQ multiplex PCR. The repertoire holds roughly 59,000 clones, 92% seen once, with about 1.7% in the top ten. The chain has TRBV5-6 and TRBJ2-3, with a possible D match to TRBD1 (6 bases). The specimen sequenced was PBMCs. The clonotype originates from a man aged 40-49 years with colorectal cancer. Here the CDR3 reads CASSFDIQGIGTDTQYF. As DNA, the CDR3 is TGTGCCAGCAGCTTTGATATACAGGGAATCGGGACAGATACGCAGTATTTT.